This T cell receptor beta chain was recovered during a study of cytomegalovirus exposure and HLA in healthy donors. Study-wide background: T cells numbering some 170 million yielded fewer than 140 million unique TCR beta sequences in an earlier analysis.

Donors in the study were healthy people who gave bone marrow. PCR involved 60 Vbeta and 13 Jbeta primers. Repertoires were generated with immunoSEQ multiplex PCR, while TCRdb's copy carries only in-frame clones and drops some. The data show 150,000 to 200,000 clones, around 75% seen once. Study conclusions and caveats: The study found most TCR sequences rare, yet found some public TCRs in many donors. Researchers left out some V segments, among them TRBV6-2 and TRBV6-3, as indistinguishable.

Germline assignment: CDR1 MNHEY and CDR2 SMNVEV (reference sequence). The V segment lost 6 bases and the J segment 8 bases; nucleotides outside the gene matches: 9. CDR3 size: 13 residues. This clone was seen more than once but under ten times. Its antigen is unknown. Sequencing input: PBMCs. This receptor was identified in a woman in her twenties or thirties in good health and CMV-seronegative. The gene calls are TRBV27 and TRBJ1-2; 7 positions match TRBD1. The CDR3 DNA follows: TGTGCCAGCAGAGCTGGGACAGATGGGGGCTACACCTTC. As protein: CASRAGTDGGYTF.